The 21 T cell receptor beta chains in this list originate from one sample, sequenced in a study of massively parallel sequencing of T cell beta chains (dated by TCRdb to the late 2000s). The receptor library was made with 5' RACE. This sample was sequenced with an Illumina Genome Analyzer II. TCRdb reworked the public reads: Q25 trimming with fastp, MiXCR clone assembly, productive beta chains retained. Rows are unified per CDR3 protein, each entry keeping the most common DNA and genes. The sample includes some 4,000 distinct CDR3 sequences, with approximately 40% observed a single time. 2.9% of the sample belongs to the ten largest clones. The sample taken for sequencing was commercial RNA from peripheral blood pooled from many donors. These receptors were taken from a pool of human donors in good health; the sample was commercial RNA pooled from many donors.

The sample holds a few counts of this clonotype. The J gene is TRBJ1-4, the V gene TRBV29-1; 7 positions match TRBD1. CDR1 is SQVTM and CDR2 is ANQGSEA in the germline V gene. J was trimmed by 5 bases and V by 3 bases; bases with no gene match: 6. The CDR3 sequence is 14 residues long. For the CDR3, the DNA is TGCAGCGTTGAGGCGACAGGGAACAATGAAAAACTGTTTTTT. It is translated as CSVEATGNNEKLFF. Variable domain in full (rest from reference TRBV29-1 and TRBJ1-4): SAVISQKPSRDICQRGTSLTIQCQVDSQVTMMFWYRQQPGQSLTLIATANQGSEATYESGFVIDKFPISRPNLTFSTLTVSNMSPEDSSIYLCSVEATGNNEKLFFGSGTQLSVL.

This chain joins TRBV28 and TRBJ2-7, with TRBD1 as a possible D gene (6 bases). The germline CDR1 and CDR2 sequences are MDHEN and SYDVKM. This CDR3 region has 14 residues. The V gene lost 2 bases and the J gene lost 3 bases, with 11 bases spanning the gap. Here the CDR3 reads CASSLAGAGYEQYF. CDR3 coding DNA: TGTGCCAGCAGTTTAGCAGGGGCAGGCTACGAGCAGTACTTC.

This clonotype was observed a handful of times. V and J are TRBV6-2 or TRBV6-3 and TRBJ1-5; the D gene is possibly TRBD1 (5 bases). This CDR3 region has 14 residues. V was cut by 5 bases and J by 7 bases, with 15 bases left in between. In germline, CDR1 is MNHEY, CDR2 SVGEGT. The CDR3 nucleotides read TGTGCCAGCAGTCCTGCCCGGGGCTCCCAGCCCCAGCATTTT. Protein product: CASSPARGSQPQHF.

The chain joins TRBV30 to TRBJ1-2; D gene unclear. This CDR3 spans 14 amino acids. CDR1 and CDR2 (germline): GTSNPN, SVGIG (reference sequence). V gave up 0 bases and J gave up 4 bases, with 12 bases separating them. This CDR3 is CAWSVEYGSYGYTF. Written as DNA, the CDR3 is TGTGCCTGGAGTGTAGAGTACGGGTCCTATGGCTACACCTTC.

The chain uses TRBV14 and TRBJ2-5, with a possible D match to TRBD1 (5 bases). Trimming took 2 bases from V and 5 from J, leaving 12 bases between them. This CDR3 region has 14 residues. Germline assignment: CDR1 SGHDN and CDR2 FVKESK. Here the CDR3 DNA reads TGTGCCAGCAGCCAAACAGCTTCAGGGGAGACCCAGTACTTC. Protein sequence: CASSQTASGETQYF.

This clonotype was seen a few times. This chain's CDR3 is CSAGDGKETQYF. As DNA, the CDR3 is TGCAGTGCTGGGGACGGTAAAGAGACCCAGTACTTC. V usage is TRBV20-1 and J usage is TRBJ2-5; either TRBD1 or TRBD2 may fit D (5 bases each). This CDR3 region has 12 residues. Deletions cut 5 bases from V and 3 bases from J, with 10 bases between. In germline, CDR1 is DFQATT, CDR2 SNEGSKA (reference sequence).

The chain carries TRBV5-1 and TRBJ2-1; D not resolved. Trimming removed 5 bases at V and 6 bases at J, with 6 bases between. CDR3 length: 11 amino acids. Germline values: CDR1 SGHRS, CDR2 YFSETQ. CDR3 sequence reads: CASSGVNEQFF. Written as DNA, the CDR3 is TGCGCCAGCAGTGGAGTCAATGAGCAGTTCTTC.

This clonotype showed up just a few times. The CDR3 spells CASSLEGDRPQHF. The CDR3 DNA is TGCGCCAGCAGCTTGGAAGGGGATCGGCCCCAGCATTTT. The chain has TRBV5-1 and TRBJ1-5; maybe TRBD1 (5 bases). CDR1 is SGHRS, CDR2 YFSETQ, per germline. V was shortened by 0 bases and J by 9 bases, with 10 bases between the two germline ends. CDR3 size: 13 residues.

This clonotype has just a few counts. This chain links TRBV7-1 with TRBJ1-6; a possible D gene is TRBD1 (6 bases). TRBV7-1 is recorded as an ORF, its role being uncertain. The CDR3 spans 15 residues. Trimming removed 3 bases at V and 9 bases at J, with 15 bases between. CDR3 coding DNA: TGTGCCAGCAGCTCTACGCCAGGGGTTGCTTCACCCCTCCACTTT. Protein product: CASSSTPGVASPLHF.

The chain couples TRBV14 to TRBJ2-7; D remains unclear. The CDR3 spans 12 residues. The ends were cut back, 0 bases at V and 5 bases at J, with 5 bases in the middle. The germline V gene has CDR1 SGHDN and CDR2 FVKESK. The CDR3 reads CASSQDRHEQYF. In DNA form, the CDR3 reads TGTGCCAGCAGCCAAGATCGCCACGAGCAGTACTTC.

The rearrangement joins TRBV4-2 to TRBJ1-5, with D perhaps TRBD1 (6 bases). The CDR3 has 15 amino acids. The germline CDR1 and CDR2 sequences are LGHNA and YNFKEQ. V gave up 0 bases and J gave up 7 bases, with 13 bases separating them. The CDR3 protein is CASSQEGSGAQPQHF. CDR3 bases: TGTGCCAGCAGCCAAGAGGGTTCAGGGGCCCAGCCCCAGCATTTT.

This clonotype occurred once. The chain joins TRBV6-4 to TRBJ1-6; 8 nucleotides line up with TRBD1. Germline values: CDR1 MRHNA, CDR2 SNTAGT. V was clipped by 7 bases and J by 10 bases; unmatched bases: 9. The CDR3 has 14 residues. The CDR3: CASNDRGLGSPLHF. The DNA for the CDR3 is TGTGCCAGCAACGACAGGGGCCTGGGATCACCCCTCCACTTT.

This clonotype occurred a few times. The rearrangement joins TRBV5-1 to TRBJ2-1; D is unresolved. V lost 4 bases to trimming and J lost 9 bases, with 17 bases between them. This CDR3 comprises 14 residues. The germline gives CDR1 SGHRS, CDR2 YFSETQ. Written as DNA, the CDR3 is TGCGCCAGCAGCCCCGCGGATCCCGTGGGTGAGCAGTTCTTC. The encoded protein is CASSPADPVGEQFF.

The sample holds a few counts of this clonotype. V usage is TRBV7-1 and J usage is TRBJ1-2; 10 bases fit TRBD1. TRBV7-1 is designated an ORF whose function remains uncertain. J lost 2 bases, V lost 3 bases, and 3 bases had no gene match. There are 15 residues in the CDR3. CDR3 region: CASSSRGQGNYGYTF. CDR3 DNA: TGTGCCAGCAGCTCCCGGGGACAGGGGAACTATGGCTACACCTTC.

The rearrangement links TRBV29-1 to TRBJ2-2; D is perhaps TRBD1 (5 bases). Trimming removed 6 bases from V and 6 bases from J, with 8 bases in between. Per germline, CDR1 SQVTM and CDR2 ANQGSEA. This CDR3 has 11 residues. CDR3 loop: CSVLGAGELFF. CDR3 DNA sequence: TGCAGCGTATTAGGGGCCGGGGAGCTGTTTTTT.

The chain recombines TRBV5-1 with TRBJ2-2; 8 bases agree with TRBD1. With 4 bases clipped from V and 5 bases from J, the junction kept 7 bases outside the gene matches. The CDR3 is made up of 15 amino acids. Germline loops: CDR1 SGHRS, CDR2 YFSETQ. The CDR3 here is CASSTGQGGTGELFF. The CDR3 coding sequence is TGCGCCAGCAGCACCGGACAGGGAGGTACCGGGGAGCTGTTTTTT.

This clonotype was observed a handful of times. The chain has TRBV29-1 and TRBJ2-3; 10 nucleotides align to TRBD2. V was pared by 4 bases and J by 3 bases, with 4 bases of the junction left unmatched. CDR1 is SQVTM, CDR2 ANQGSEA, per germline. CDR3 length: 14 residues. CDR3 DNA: TGCAGCGTTGCACCAGCGGGAGGGACAGATACGCAGTATTTT. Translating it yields CSVAPAGGTDTQYF.

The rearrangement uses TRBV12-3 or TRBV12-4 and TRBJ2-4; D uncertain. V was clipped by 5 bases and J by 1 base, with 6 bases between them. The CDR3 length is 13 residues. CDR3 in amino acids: CASSPPAKNIQYF. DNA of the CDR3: TGTGCCAGCAGTCCGCCGGCCAAAAACATTCAGTACTTC.

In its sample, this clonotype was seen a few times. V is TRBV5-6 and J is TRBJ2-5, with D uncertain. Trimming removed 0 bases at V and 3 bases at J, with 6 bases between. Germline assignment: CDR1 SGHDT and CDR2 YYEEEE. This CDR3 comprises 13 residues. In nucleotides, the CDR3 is TGTGCCAGCAGCTTGGTTCAGGAAGAGACCCAGTACTTC. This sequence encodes CASSLVQEETQYF.

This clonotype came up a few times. CDR3 sequence (DNA): TGCGCCAGCAGATCGGTGGGGAACAATGAGCAGTTCTTC. As protein: CASRSVGNNEQFF. This chain links TRBV5-1 with TRBJ2-1; no definite D call. Per germline, CDR1 SGHRS and CDR2 YFSETQ. The germline V and J ends were trimmed by 5 bases and 5 bases, with 11 bases remaining between them. The CDR3 consists of 13 residues.

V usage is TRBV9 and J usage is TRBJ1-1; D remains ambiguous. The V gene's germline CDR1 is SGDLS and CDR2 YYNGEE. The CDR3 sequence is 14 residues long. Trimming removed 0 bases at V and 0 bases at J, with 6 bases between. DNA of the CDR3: TGTGCCAGCAGCGTAGACCTTTTGAACACTGAAGCTTTCTTT. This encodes CASSVDLLNTEAFF.